The 5 T cell receptor beta chains presented below share a single source sample, sequenced in a study of cytomegalovirus exposure and HLA in healthy donors. A multiplex PCR was run with 60 Vbeta primers and 13 Jbeta primers. Here immunoSEQ multiplex PCR was the method, and the copy in TCRdb shows in-frame clones only, minus some. The sample has some 150,000 clones, roughly four fifths seen once. Sequenced input: PBMCs. These TCRs come from a woman between 40 and 55 years old in good health and CMV-seronegative.

V gene TRBV19 combines with J gene TRBJ1-4; the D is unclear. The V gene lost 3 bases and the J gene lost 9 bases, with 17 bases spanning the gap. This CDR3 has 15 amino acids. In germline, CDR1 is LNHDA, CDR2 SQIVND (reference sequence). In DNA, the CDR3 is TGTGCCAGTAGTATTCCGGCGGCGGGTTATAAAAAACTGTTTTTT. Translated, it gives CASSIPAAGYKKLFF.

This clone occurred once. The chain is built from TRBV7-3 and TRBJ2-1; no firm D call. Trimming left V 5 bases short and J 0 bases short, with 11 bases between. Germline lookup yields CDR1 SGHTA and CDR2 FQGTGA. The CDR3 runs 15 residues. CDR3 protein: CASSIDTSSYNEQFF. DNA of the CDR3: TGTGCCAGCAGCATCGACACCAGCTCCTACAATGAGCAGTTCTTC.

Note on this clone: An end of the junction differs from the germline gene, which may be a read error. The chain is built from TRBV7-9 and TRBJ1-2; tentatively, D is TRBD1 (5 bases). Germline CDR1 SEHNR, CDR2 FQNEAQ (reference sequence). CDR3 length equals 17 residues. The CDR3 nucleotides are TGTTCCAGCAGCCAAAGGGGAGGGGTACTGACACCACACCCTCCATACTTC. Its translation is CSSSQRGGVLTPHPPYF.

This chain uses TRBV29-1 with TRBJ2-7; possible D gene TRBD2, 6 bases. Germline CDR1 and CDR2: SQVTM and ANQGSEA. Trimming took 3 bases from V and 2 from J, leaving 14 bases between them. This CDR3 is 14 amino acids long. The CDR3 nucleotides read TGCAGCGTTGATGGGGCTAGCGACACCTACGAGCAGTACTTC. This translates into CSVDGASDTYEQYF.

The chain joins TRBV5-1 to TRBJ2-3; 8 positions match TRBD1. CDR1 is SGHRS, CDR2 YFSETQ, per germline. The length of the CDR3 is 17 residues. V was clipped by 0 bases and J by 1 base; unmatched bases: 7. The CDR3 reads CASSLGPQGAGTDTQYF. The DNA of the CDR3 is TGCGCCAGCAGCTTGGGGCCTCAGGGGGCTGGCACAGATACGCAGTATTTT.